This TCR beta chain was recorded in a study of cytomegalovirus exposure and HLA in healthy donors. Germline V gene sequence: CDR1 SGHKS, CDR2 YYEKEE (reference sequence). This CDR3 spans 15 amino acids. General study findings and limits: There were reportedly fewer N-insertions in an Asian-associated ancestry cluster than the approximately 640-donor mean, in a later analysis. Previous analysis showed most TCR beta V segments were productive about 90% or about 30% of the time.

For this clone: Its cognate antigen is unknown. One end of the junction is discordant with germline, which a read error may explain.

The PCR was carried out with 60 Vbeta primers and 13 Jbeta primers. Data came from immunoSEQ multiplex PCR; TCRdb stores just in-frame clones and leaves some out. The sample records roughly 110,000 clones, around 76% being singletons. This TCR was recovered from a man aged 25 to 45 in good health and CMV-seropositive. The chain has TRBV5-5 and TRBJ2-7; tentatively, D is TRBD1 (6 bases). The material sequenced was PBMCs. In DNA, the CDR3 is TGTGCCAGCAGCTTGACTGGGGGCAGAAACTACAAGCAGTACTTC. This translates into CASSLTGGRNYKQYF.